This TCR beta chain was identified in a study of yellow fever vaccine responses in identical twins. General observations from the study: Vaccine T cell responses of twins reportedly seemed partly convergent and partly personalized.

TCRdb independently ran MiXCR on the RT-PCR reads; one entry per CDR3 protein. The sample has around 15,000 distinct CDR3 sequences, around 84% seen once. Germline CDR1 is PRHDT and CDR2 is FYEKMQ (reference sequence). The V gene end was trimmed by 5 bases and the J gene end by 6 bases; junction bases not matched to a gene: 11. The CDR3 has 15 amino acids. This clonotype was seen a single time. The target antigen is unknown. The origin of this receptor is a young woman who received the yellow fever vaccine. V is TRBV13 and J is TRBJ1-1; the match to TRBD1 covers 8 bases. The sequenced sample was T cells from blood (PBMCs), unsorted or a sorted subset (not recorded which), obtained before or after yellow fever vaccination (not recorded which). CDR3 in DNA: TGTGCCAGCAGCAAGTATACAGGGGGGCCCCCTGAAGCTTTCTTT. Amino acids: CASSKYTGGPPEAFF. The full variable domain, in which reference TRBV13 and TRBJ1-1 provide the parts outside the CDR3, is AAGVIQSPRHLIKEKRETATLKCYPIPRHDTVYWYQQGPGQDPQFLISFYEKMQSDKGSIPDRFSAQQFSDYHSELNMSSLELGDSALYFCASSKYTGGPPEAFFGQGTRLTVV.